The clone carrying this T cell receptor (beta chain) was observed a handful of times. Its antigen is not identified. This entry belongs to a study of beta chain features in type 1 diabetes. Study-wide results and caveats: TCRB CDR3 length was moderately but significantly reduced in all four CD4+ subsets of Type 1 diabetes patients.

Every bit of the isolated RNA underwent reverse transcription, so sequencing read expressed TCRB transcripts. The method was immunoSEQ multiplex PCR; TCRdb's version includes in-frame clones alone and lacks a portion of them. Here the sample spans hundreds of thousands of clones, 11% to 15% being singletons. Germline V CDR1 and CDR2: SGHNT, YYREEE (reference sequence). The CDR3 runs 15 residues. V was trimmed by 1 base and J by 3 bases, leaving 11 bases between them. The sequencing input was naive CD4+ T cells from blood. The rearrangement uses TRBV5-4 and TRBJ2-1, with D hard to call. This TCR derives from a man between 18 and 35 years old with type 1 diabetes. CDR3 sequence (DNA): TGTGCCAGCAGCTTGTTTGATAGTCGCTACAATGAGCAGTTCTTC. This encodes CASSLFDSRYNEQFF.